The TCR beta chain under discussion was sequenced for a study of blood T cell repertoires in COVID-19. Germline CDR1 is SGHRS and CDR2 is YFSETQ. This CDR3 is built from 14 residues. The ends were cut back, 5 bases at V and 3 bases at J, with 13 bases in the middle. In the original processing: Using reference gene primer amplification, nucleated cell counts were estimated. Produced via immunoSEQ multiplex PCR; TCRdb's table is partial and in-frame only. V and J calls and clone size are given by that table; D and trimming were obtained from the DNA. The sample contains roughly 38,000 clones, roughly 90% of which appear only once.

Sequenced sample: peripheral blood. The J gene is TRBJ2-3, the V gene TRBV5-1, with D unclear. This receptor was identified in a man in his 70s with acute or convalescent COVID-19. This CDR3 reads CASRIHTGTDTQYF. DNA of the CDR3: TGCGCCAGCAGGATCCACACCGGGACAGATACGCAGTATTTT.